Each of the 32 T cell receptor beta chains below was sequenced from the same sample in a study of blood T cell repertoires in COVID-19. Clones were sequenced by immunoSEQ multiplex PCR, and TCRdb holds only the in-frame ones, with some missing. The profile shows approximately 50,000 clones, roughly 82% of them singletons. The sequenced material came from peripheral blood. The receptors were gathered from a woman aged 80 or over with acute or convalescent COVID-19.

The chain is built from TRBV27 and TRBJ1-5; no definite D call. The CDR3 covers 13 residues. The germline gives CDR1 MNHEY, CDR2 SMNVEV (reference sequence). The V end was cut by 4 bases, the J end by 7 bases, with 11 bases between. CDR3 sequence (DNA): TGTGCCAGCAGTTCGCGGGGTGGGCAGCCCCAGCATTTT. This codes for CASSSRGGQPQHF.

This sequence joins TRBV7-8 and TRBJ1-5; 7 nucleotides agree with TRBD1. Trimming removed 2 bases from V and 6 bases from J; junction bases left unmatched: 7. In germline, CDR1 is SGHVS, CDR2 FQNEAQ. This CDR3 spans 15 amino acids. CDR3 loop: CASSLLQGPSQPQHF. CDR3 in DNA: TGTGCCAGCAGCTTATTACAGGGGCCTTCTCAGCCCCAGCATTTT.

This clone showed up just a few times. V gene TRBV19 combines with J gene TRBJ2-5; D not resolved. V lost 6 bases and J 4 bases, leaving 12 bases between the germline ends. The CDR3 spans 13 residues. CDR1 and CDR2 from the germline V gene are LNHDA and SQIVND (reference sequence). The CDR3 DNA reads as TGTGCCAGTAGACCGGCGGCTATAGAGACCCAGTACTTC. Protein sequence: CASRPAAIETQYF.

The chain combines TRBV6-1 with TRBJ2-7; D is uncertain. The CDR3 has 11 residues. Germline V gene sequence: CDR1 MNHNS, CDR2 SASEGT. With 3 bases removed from V and 3 bases from J, the gap between germline ends came to 3 bases. CDR3 bases: TGTGCCAGCAGTGACAGCTACGAGCAGTACTTC. It specifies CASSDSYEQYF.

The V and J genes are TRBV29-1 and TRBJ2-2; D gene ambiguous. Germline V gene data show CDR1 as SQVTM and CDR2 as ANQGSEA. With 2 bases removed from V and 1 base from J, the gap between germline ends came to 8 bases. This CDR3 contains 14 residues. CDR3 residues: CSVESPRNTGELFF. Here the CDR3 DNA reads TGCAGCGTTGAAAGTCCCAGGAACACCGGGGAGCTGTTTTTT.

This rearrangement joins TRBV6-5 to TRBJ1-1, with TRBD1 matching 7 bases. J gave up 0 bases and V 2 bases, and 3 bases lay outside the gene matches. The V gene's germline CDR1 is MNHEY and CDR2 SVGAGI. The CDR3 totals 15 residues. The CDR3 DNA reads as TGTGCCAGCAGTTACGGGGGACAGATGAACACTGAAGCTTTCTTT. It codes for CASSYGGQMNTEAFF.

The chain employs TRBV27 and TRBJ2-1; TRBD2 matches at 9 bases. The CDR3 runs 14 residues. CDR1 is MNHEY and CDR2 is SMNVEV in the germline V gene (reference sequence). The ends lost 6 bases at V and 7 bases at J; junction bases unmatched: 7. CDR3 DNA: TGTGCCAGCAGCCCTCGCGGGAGGGTAAATGAGCAGTTCTTC. This codes for CASSPRGRVNEQFF.

This chain links TRBV7-9 with TRBJ2-7, with 7 bases matching TRBD1. The germline V gene has CDR1 SEHNR and CDR2 FQNEAQ (reference sequence). The CDR3 has 15 amino acids. V was pared by 2 bases and J by 0 bases, with 4 bases of the junction left unmatched. Written as DNA, the CDR3 is TGTGCCAGCAGCTTATCGGGACAGCCCTCCTACGAGCAGTACTTC. The encoded protein is CASSLSGQPSYEQYF.

This sequence joins TRBV5-1 and TRBJ1-4; 8 nucleotides align to TRBD1. The V gene end was trimmed by 0 bases and the J gene end by 3 bases; junction bases not matched to a gene: 7. The CDR3 covers 17 residues. Per the germline V gene, CDR1 is SGHRS and CDR2 is YFSETQ. In nucleotides, the CDR3 is TGCGCCAGCAGCTTGGCGGGGACAGGCAAGGCTAATGAAAAACTGTTTTTT. This codes for CASSLAGTGKANEKLFF.

The chain couples TRBV7-8 to TRBJ1-5; D gene ambiguous. CDR1 and CDR2 (germline): SGHVS, FQNEAQ. The CDR3 has 15 amino acids. V lost 2 bases, J lost 5 bases, and 13 bases lay in between. CDR3 protein: CASSLMTWSDQPQHF. For the CDR3, the DNA is TGTGCCAGCAGCTTAATGACTTGGTCGGATCAGCCCCAGCATTTT. The entire variable domain, with the rest obtained from reference TRBV7-8 and TRBJ1-5, is as follows: GAGVSQSPRYKVAKRGQDVALRCDPISGHVSLFWYQQALGQGPEFLTYFQNEAQLDKSGLPSDRFFAERPEGSVSTLKIQRTQQEDSAVYLCASSLMTWSDQPQHFGDGTRLSIL.

The CDR3 DNA is TGTGCCAGCAGCTTGGGCCTGGATGGTTCACCCCTCCACTTT. It translates to CASSLGLDGSPLHF. The chain employs TRBV7-8 and TRBJ1-6; D call uncertain. V lost 3 bases, J lost 9 bases, and 12 bases lay in between. This CDR3 is built from 14 residues. The germline gives CDR1 SGHVS, CDR2 FQNEAQ.

This sequence joins TRBV2 and TRBJ2-5; no reliable D call. Deletions cut 7 bases from V and 1 base from J, with 13 bases between. CDR1 is SNHLY, CDR2 FYNNEI, per germline. CDR3 length: 14 residues. The CDR3 reads CASKIVAIQETQYF. DNA of the CDR3: TGTGCCAGCAAAATCGTGGCAATCCAAGAGACCCAGTACTTC.

This clone was detected only a few times. The chain employs TRBV30 and TRBJ1-5; no reliable D call. V was pared by 3 bases and J by 0 bases, with 6 bases between. Germline V gives CDR1 GTSNPN, CDR2 SVGIG (reference sequence). The CDR3 runs 13 residues. CDR3 nucleotide sequence: TGTGCCTGGAGCAGGTATAGCAATCAGCCCCAGCATTTT. The encoded protein is CAWSRYSNQPQHF.

The gene calls are TRBV19 and TRBJ1-1; D might be TRBD1 (6 bases). The CDR3 loop spans 15 amino acids. V was pared by 9 bases and J by 1 base, with 18 bases between. Per germline, CDR1 LNHDA and CDR2 SQIVND (reference sequence). CDR3 DNA sequence: TGTGCCAGCATCTCCCCCGGACAGCCGAACACTGAAGCTTTCTTT. Translating gives CASISPGQPNTEAFF.

The V and J genes are TRBV19 and TRBJ1-5; D is possibly TRBD1 (5 bases). This CDR3 region has 15 residues. The V end lost 1 base, the J end lost 6 bases, and 13 bases lay between the germline ends. Germline CDR1 and CDR2: LNHDA and SQIVND (reference sequence). CDR3 nucleotide sequence: TGTGCCAGTAGTATAGGGACACCAAGGCGTCAGCCCCAGCATTTT. Translated, it gives CASSIGTPRRQPQHF.

This sequence joins TRBV11-3 and TRBJ1-1; 7 nucleotides align to TRBD1. The CDR3 has 14 amino acids. J lost 5 bases, V lost 5 bases, and 8 bases had no gene match. The germline V gene has CDR1 SGHNT and CDR2 YENEEA. The CDR3 DNA reads TGTGCCAGCAGCCCGAGCCAGGGGGGTACTGAAGCTTTCTTT. This codes for CASSPSQGGTEAFF.

The chain carries TRBV7-9 and TRBJ2-1; 11 bases align to TRBD2. CDR3 length: 15 residues. V lost 0 bases to trimming and J lost 7 bases; unmatched junction nucleotides: 2. Germline assignment: CDR1 SEHNR and CDR2 FQNEAQ (reference sequence). CDR3 amino acids: CASSLAGLADNEQFF. The CDR3 DNA sequence: TGTGCCAGCAGCTTAGCGGGACTAGCGGATAATGAGCAGTTCTTC.

The chain recombines TRBV6-5 with TRBJ2-7, with a possible D match to TRBD2 (5 bases). The CDR3 runs to 15 residues. CDR1 and CDR2 (germline): MNHEY, SVGAGI. V was pared by 5 bases and J by 0 bases, with 14 bases between. The CDR3 bases are TGTGCCAGCAGTACCTGGACGGGGAGCTCCTACGAGCAGTACGTC. The encoded protein is CASSTWTGSSYEQYV.

The V call is TRBV12-3 or TRBV12-4, the J call TRBJ1-1; unclear D gene. The CDR3 loop spans 12 amino acids. With 6 bases removed from V and 1 base from J, the gap between germline ends came to 6 bases. The CDR3 nucleotides read TGTGCCAGCAGCCCCCGGAACACTGAAGCTTTCTTT. As protein: CASSPRNTEAFF.

As to this clone: Other DNA sequences from this sample encode an identical CDR3 as well. V is TRBV11-2 and J is TRBJ2-3, with 10 bases fitting TRBD2. Germline assignment: CDR1 SGHAT and CDR2 FQNNGV. The CDR3 loop spans 14 amino acids. V lost 5 bases, J lost 4 bases, and 3 bases stayed unmatched. CDR3 DNA sequence: TGTGCCAGCAGCCCAAGCGGGAGGGCAGATACGCAGTATTTT. It yields the protein CASSPSGRADTQYF.

The CDR3 DNA follows: TGTGCCAGCAGTGAATTTGGCAGTGATAACTATGGCTACACCTTC. It encodes CASSEFGSDNYGYTF. The rearrangement uses TRBV2 and TRBJ1-2; the D is unclear. Germline V CDR1 and CDR2: SNHLY, FYNNEI. Trimming cost V 2 bases and J 1 base, with 11 bases left between them. The CDR3 contains 15 residues.

CDR3 bases: TGTGCCAGCAGCGGTGGACAGAACGTCGGCTACACCTTC. This translates into CASSGGQNVGYTF. The chain is built from TRBV14 and TRBJ1-2; D perhaps matches TRBD1 (6 bases). The germline V and J ends were trimmed by 5 bases and 8 bases, with 15 bases remaining between them. The CDR3 consists of 13 residues. CDR1 and CDR2 from the germline V gene are SGHDN and FVKESK.

V gene TRBV7-8 combines with J gene TRBJ2-1; D gene unclear. The CDR3 covers 13 residues. Germline loops: CDR1 SGHVS, CDR2 FQNEAQ. The V end lost 3 bases, the J end lost 6 bases, and 9 bases lay between the germline ends. The CDR3 bases are TGTGCCAGCAGCTTTAGCAAGGCCAATGAGCAGTTCTTC. It encodes CASSFSKANEQFF. The whole variable domain, filled in from reference TRBV7-8 and TRBJ2-1, reads GAGVSQSPRYKVAKRGQDVALRCDPISGHVSLFWYQQALGQGPEFLTYFQNEAQLDKSGLPSDRFFAERPEGSVSTLKIQRTQQEDSAVYLCASSFSKANEQFFGPGTRLTVL.

The chain has TRBV5-1 and TRBJ2-5; 12 bases match TRBD1. The CDR3 is 19 residues long. Germline CDR1 and CDR2: SGHRS and YFSETQ. The V and J ends lost 2 bases and 10 bases, in that order; junction bases with no gene match: 21. In nucleotides, the CDR3 is TGCGCCAGCAGCTTATCCGGGACAGGGGGCCCAATTGAGCAAGGGAGCCAGTACTTC. Translation gives CASSLSGTGGPIEQGSQYF.

This clone was picked up one time. The chain combines TRBV2 with TRBJ1-2; 11 bases agree with TRBD1. The CDR3 loop spans 15 amino acids. V trimming: 6 bases; J trimming: 3 bases; junction bases outside the gene matches: 6. Germline V gene data show CDR1 as SNHLY and CDR2 as FYNNEI. DNA of the CDR3: TGTGCCAGCAGAAACCGGGACAGGGGGTACTATGGCTACACCTTC. This codes for CASRNRDRGYYGYTF.

The chain carries TRBV19 and TRBJ2-1; possible D gene TRBD2, 6 bases. This CDR3 spans 13 amino acids. Germline V gene lookup returns CDR1 LNHDA and CDR2 SQIVND (reference sequence). Between the trimmed V and J ends, which lost 5 bases and 3 bases, there was a span of 8 bases. The CDR3 nucleotides are TGTGCCAGTAGTGGAGGGATCTACAATGAGCAGTTCTTC. Translating it yields CASSGGIYNEQFF.

This rearrangement joins TRBV11-3 to TRBJ1-2; D possibly corresponds to TRBD1 (5 bases). The CDR3 sequence is 12 residues long. V dropped 4 bases and J dropped 12 bases, with 15 bases sitting between them. Germline CDR1 is SGHNT and CDR2 is YENEEA. CDR3 sequence (DNA): TGTGCCAGCAGCTCCGCCGCTGGGGCCGACACCTTC. This sequence encodes CASSSAAGADTF.

This chain joins TRBV9 and TRBJ2-1; a weak D match, TRBD2 (6 bases). Trimming cost V 8 bases and J 4 bases, with 19 bases left between them. The CDR3 runs 15 residues. Germline CDR1 is SGDLS and CDR2 is YYNGEE. The CDR3 protein is CASAGGGLSYNEQFF. CDR3 bases: TGTGCCAGTGCCGGGGGTGGACTGTCGTACAATGAGCAGTTCTTC. The variable domain in full, with the rest retrieved from reference TRBV9 and TRBJ2-1, is DSGVTQTPKHLITATGQRVTLRCSPRSGDLSVYWYQQSLDQGLQFLIQYYNGEERAKGNILERFSAQQFPDLHSELNLSSLELGDSALYFCASAGGGLSYNEQFFGPGTRLTVL.

The chain employs TRBV24-1 and TRBJ2-1; 13 bases fit TRBD2. The length of the CDR3 is 17 residues. With 4 bases clipped from V and 4 bases from J, the junction kept 6 bases outside the gene matches. The germline CDR1 and CDR2 sequences are KGHDR and SFDVKD. CDR3 in DNA: TGTGCCACCAGTGACCTGACTAGCGGGAGGTGGTACAATGAGCAGTTCTTC. This sequence encodes CATSDLTSGRWYNEQFF.

The rearrangement joins TRBV4-2 to TRBJ1-1; D gene uncertain. V lost 1 base and J lost 3, with 12 bases in between. Germline CDR1 LGHNA, CDR2 YNFKEQ. The CDR3 is 15 residues long. The CDR3 DNA follows: TGTGCCAGCAGCCAAGCCCGCATCGAGGACACTGAAGCTTTCTTT. This sequence encodes CASSQARIEDTEAFF.

The gene calls are TRBV5-6 and TRBJ2-1; 13 positions match TRBD2. Trimming cost V 0 bases and J 10 bases; bases outside gene matches: 7. Germline-derived CDR1 and CDR2 are SGHDT and YYEEEE. The CDR3 runs to 16 residues. CDR3 sequence: CASSLATGLAGQEQFF. In DNA form, the CDR3 reads TGTGCCAGCAGCTTGGCCACGGGACTAGCGGGGCAAGAGCAGTTCTTC.

The V and J genes are TRBV19 and TRBJ1-5, with 7 bases lining up with TRBD1. The germline V gene has CDR1 LNHDA and CDR2 SQIVND (reference sequence). The V segment lost 3 bases and the J segment 7 bases; nucleotides outside the gene matches: 15. The CDR3 extends over 17 amino acids. The CDR3 loop reads CASSIRQGRAVNQPQHF. The CDR3 DNA follows: TGTGCCAGTAGTATTAGACAGGGAAGGGCGGTTAACCAGCCCCAGCATTTT.